This T cell receptor (beta chain) was sequenced for a study of T cell responses to AZD1222 COVID-19 vaccine. General study results and limits: Donors in the cohort were predominantly white British and more often female, and clonal diversity was possibly underestimated.

The V segment lost 2 bases and the J segment 5 bases; nucleotides outside the gene matches: 1. Germline loops: CDR1 MGHRA, CDR2 YSYEKL. This CDR3 is 13 amino acids long. Libraries were prepared by immunoSEQ multiplex PCR; TCRdb keeps only in-frame clonotypes and omits some of them. In the table there are around 150,000 clones, approximately 89% of which are singletons. Regarding this clone: No antigen is known for it.

The sequence derives from an adult in good health. V is TRBV4-1 and J is TRBJ2-7, with 9 positions matching TRBD1. Sequenced here: peripheral blood, sampled on day 0 of MenACWY control vaccination. CDR3 amino acids: CASSQRTGDEQYF. The CDR3 DNA follows: TGCGCCAGCAGCCAACGGACAGGGGACGAGCAGTACTTC.